This T cell receptor beta chain is from a study of blood T cell repertoires in COVID-19. On the study more broadly: Samples of COVID-19 (acute and convalescent) were obtained from the United States, Italy and Spain.

The CDR3 runs 15 residues. The germline V gene encodes CDR1 SGHAT and CDR2 FQNNGV. V dropped 0 bases and J dropped 10; count of bases not matched to a gene: 5. TCRdb's table, derived via immunoSEQ multiplex PCR, lists solely in-frame clones and lacks some. The sample has 300,000 to 400,000 clones; 91% are singletons. Specimen: peripheral blood. The chain carries TRBV11-2 and TRBJ1-6; TRBD1 matches 8 bases. The receptor's source is a woman between 18 and 29 years old who had recovered from COVID-19. CDR3 nucleotides: TGTGCCAGCAGCTTAGACCGGACAGGGAGATCACCCCTCCACTTT. This encodes CASSLDRTGRSPLHF.